A single sample gave rise to the 27 T cell receptor beta chains below, sequenced in a study of naive and memory T cell subsets. The study's findings and limits: A few larger clonotypes appeared in naive repertoires, especially CD8, possibly memory cells re-expressing CD45RA.

These receptors lack a known antigen. An equimolar mix of two oligonucleotides served as the beta constant-region primer for TRBC1 and TRBC2. Ligated cDNA was amplified by four rounds of PCR with nested alpha and beta constant-region primers and SP2. Via MiXCR, TCRdb re-called the UMI-ligation and nested PCR reads, giving one row per CDR3 protein. The sample shows 120,000 to 150,000 distinct CDR3 sequences, approximately 24% of them seen only once. Source material: naive CD4+ T cells from blood. The receptors come from a human donor in good health.

This clonotype has just a few counts. This chain links TRBV12-3 or TRBV12-4 with TRBJ2-7; TRBD1 agrees at 8 bases. CDR3 length: 14 amino acids. The trim removed 1 base at V and 7 bases at J, leaving 6 bases unmatched. The CDR3 DNA sequence: TGTGCCAGCAGTTTAGAGACAGGGGTAACGGAGCAGTACTTC. Encoded protein: CASSLETGVTEQYF.

This clonotype came up a few times. The J gene is TRBJ2-7, the V gene TRBV5-1; 7 bases agree with TRBD1. CDR3 length: 14 amino acids. CDR1 and CDR2 from the germline V gene are SGHRS and YFSETQ. V shed 4 bases, J shed 3 bases, and the junction held 7 bases outside the gene matches. The CDR3 region is CASSPDREDYEQYF. CDR3 coding DNA: TGCGCCAGCAGCCCCGACAGGGAAGACTACGAGCAGTACTTC. Full variable domain (outside the CDR3, taken from reference TRBV5-1 and TRBJ2-7): KAGVTQTPRYLIKTRGQQVTLSCSPISGHRSVSWYQQTPGQGLQFLFEYFSETQRNKGNFPGRFSGRQFSNSRSEMNVSTLELGDSALYLCASSPDREDYEQYFGPGTRLTVT.

V usage is TRBV11-2 and J usage is TRBJ2-5; no reliable D call. The germline V and J ends were trimmed by 0 bases and 1 base, with 9 bases remaining between them. The germline V gene has CDR1 SGHAT and CDR2 FQNNGV. The length of the CDR3 is 15 residues. The chain's CDR3 is CASSLDGGTQETQYF. The CDR3 bases are TGTGCCAGCAGCTTAGACGGTGGAACCCAAGAGACCCAGTACTTC.

The V gene is TRBV7-2, the J gene TRBJ2-7; no reliable D call. The V end lost 0 bases, the J end lost 3 bases, and 9 bases lay between the germline ends. Germline values: CDR1 SGHTA, CDR2 FQGNSA. The CDR3 runs to 14 residues. Here the CDR3 DNA reads TGTGCCAGCAGCTTAGCCAGGCCAATCTACGAGCAGTACTTC. This gives the protein CASSLARPIYEQYF.

J is TRBJ2-7 and V is TRBV6-2 or TRBV6-3; TRBD1 might be the D (6 bases). The ends were cut back, 6 bases at V and 3 bases at J, with 15 bases in the middle. CDR3 size: 14 residues. Looked up from germline, CDR1 is MNHEY and CDR2 is SVGEGT. CDR3 nucleotide sequence: TGTGCCAGCAGAAAGGAAGGGGGTCGCTACGAGCAGTACTTC. It specifies CASRKEGGRYEQYF.

Only a few counts were recorded for this clonotype. The chain combines TRBV5-4 with TRBJ2-1; tentative D call: TRBD2 (5 bases). Germline CDR1 reads SGHNT; CDR2 reads YYREEE (reference sequence). This CDR3 has 15 residues. Trimming shortened V by 4 bases and J by 6 bases, and 17 bases separated the two germline ends. CDR3 nucleotides: TGTGCCAGCAGCCCGTCGCTAGCTGTAACCAATGAGCAGTTCTTC. Amino acid sequence: CASSPSLAVTNEQFF.

The chain is built from TRBV7-2 and TRBJ2-3, with TRBD2 matching over 7 bases. Looked up from germline, CDR1 is SGHTA and CDR2 is FQGNSA. This CDR3 spans 18 amino acids. The ends lost 5 bases at V and 2 bases at J; junction bases unmatched: 16. The CDR3 spells CASSMAKLAITPTDTQYF. The CDR3 DNA reads as TGTGCCAGCAGCATGGCAAAACTAGCGATCACCCCCACAGATACGCAGTATTTT.

In its sample, this clonotype was seen a few times. The chain employs TRBV6-6 and TRBJ1-2; the D is unclear. CDR3 length equals 11 residues. V was clipped by 8 bases and J by 1 base, with 5 bases between them. Germline V lookup: CDR1 MNHNY, CDR2 SVGAGI (reference sequence). CDR3 amino acids: CASGDNYGYTF. CDR3 DNA: TGTGCCAGCGGAGATAACTATGGCTACACCTTC.

This clonotype has more than one count but fewer than ten. The rearrangement joins TRBV6-2 or TRBV6-3 to TRBJ2-1; 7 bases agree with TRBD2. Germline-derived CDR1 and CDR2 are MNHEY and SVGEGT. V was pared by 2 bases and J by 15 bases, with 7 bases of the junction left unmatched. This CDR3 spans 12 amino acids. The CDR3 DNA follows: TGTGCCAGCAGTTACATGGGCGGGAGAAGGTTCTTC. Residues: CASSYMGGRRFF.

The V gene is TRBV10-3, the J gene TRBJ2-7, with D unresolved. The germline V gene encodes CDR1 ENHRY and CDR2 SYGVKD. V lost 6 bases and J lost 5, with 14 bases in between. This CDR3 comprises 13 residues. The CDR3 DNA is TGTGCCATCAGGGAAACAAGTTCCCACGAGCAGTACTTC. Its translation: CAIRETSSHEQYF.

This clonotype occurred a few times. The chain links TRBV4-3 to TRBJ2-2; 7 bases line up with TRBD2. The CDR3 has 15 residues. The V and J ends lost 4 bases and 0 bases, in that order; junction bases with no gene match: 2. Germline CDR1 and CDR2: LGHNA and YSLEER. In DNA form, the CDR3 reads TGCGCCAGCAGCCTCGGACTAGCGAACACCGGGGAGCTGTTTTTT. It is translated as CASSLGLANTGELFF.

The J gene is TRBJ2-4, the V gene TRBV7-9; 7 nucleotides align to TRBD1. CDR1 is SEHNR and CDR2 is FQNEAQ in the germline V gene (reference sequence). J was trimmed by 4 bases and V by 5 bases; bases with no gene match: 8. This CDR3 is 15 amino acids long. CDR3 amino acids: CASSQSGTEKNIQYF. The CDR3 DNA follows: TGTGCCAGCAGCCAGTCCGGGACAGAAAAAAACATTCAGTACTTC. The entire variable domain, with the rest obtained from reference TRBV7-9 and TRBJ2-4, is as follows: DTGVSQNPRHKITKRGQNVTFRCDPISEHNRLYWYRQTLGQGPEFLTYFQNEAQLEKSRLLSDRFSAERPKGSFSTLEIQRTEQGDSAMYLCASSQSGTEKNIQYFGAGTRLSVL.

Turning to this clonotype: The germline gene is not matched at one end of the junction; a read error may be the cause. The chain uses TRBV6-1 and TRBJ2-1, with 11 bases identical to TRBD2. Germline V gene sequence: CDR1 MNHNS, CDR2 SASEGT. This CDR3 region has 13 residues. The chain's CDR3 is CASRGGSGRAPIF. The CDR3 nucleotides are TGTGCCAGCAGAGGAGGTAGCGGGAGGGCCCCGATCTTC.

The chain employs TRBV6-6 and TRBJ1-5; 7 bases match TRBD1. The CDR3 has 16 residues. Looked up from germline, CDR1 is MNHNY and CDR2 is SVGAGI (reference sequence). The V gene end was trimmed by 7 bases and the J gene end by 4 bases; junction bases not matched to a gene: 13. CDR3 in DNA: TGTGCCAGCAACGAACCAGGGGGAATAGCAAATCAGCCCCAGCATTTT. Translation: CASNEPGGIANQPQHF.

The gene calls are TRBV20-1 and TRBJ2-3, with 8 bases aligning to TRBD2. Unmatched junction bases numbered 1, after V lost 4 bases and J lost 1 base. CDR1 is DFQATT and CDR2 is SNEGSKA in the germline V gene (reference sequence). CDR3 size: 13 residues. CDR3 loop: CSAKTSGTDTQYF. The CDR3 coding sequence is TGCAGTGCTAAGACTAGCGGCACAGATACGCAGTATTTT.

The rearrangement links TRBV7-8 to TRBJ1-1; D is perhaps TRBD1 (5 bases). Germline V gene lookup returns CDR1 SGHVS and CDR2 FQNEAQ. The germline V and J ends were trimmed by 5 bases and 1 base, with 14 bases remaining between them. The CDR3 has 15 residues. The CDR3 region is CASSAPRVSNTEAFF. CDR3 DNA: TGTGCCAGCAGCGCTCCCAGGGTTTCGAACACTGAAGCTTTCTTT.

The chain links TRBV12-3 or TRBV12-4 to TRBJ1-1, with 9 bases identical to TRBD1. Losses at the gene ends were 3 bases for V and 4 bases for J; bases not matched to a gene: 6. This CDR3 comprises 15 residues. The CDR3 region has the DNA TGTGCCAGCAGTTTTTACAGGGGGCGGACCACTGAAGCTTTCTTT. Protein sequence: CASSFYRGRTTEAFF.

The rearrangement joins TRBV9 to TRBJ2-2; 9 bases agree with TRBD1. Per germline, CDR1 SGDLS and CDR2 YYNGEE. V shed 3 bases and J 7 bases; nucleotides not matched to a gene: 7. The CDR3 totals 15 residues. As DNA, the CDR3 is TGTGCCAGCAGCGCTCGGGACAGGGTGGACGGGGAGCTGTTTTTT. Protein: CASSARDRVDGELFF.

The chain recombines TRBV18 with TRBJ1-1; D remains unclear. The V end lost 2 bases, the J end lost 1 base, and 8 bases lay between the germline ends. Per germline, CDR1 KGHSH and CDR2 LQKENI. This CDR3 has 14 residues. The CDR3 sequence: CASSPSRQNTEAFF. In DNA form, the CDR3 reads TGTGCCAGCTCACCATCGCGGCAGAACACTGAAGCTTTCTTT.

This clonotype was seen only a few times. V usage is TRBV12-3 or TRBV12-4 and J usage is TRBJ2-3; D may be TRBD1 (5 bases). CDR3 size: 14 residues. The ends were cut back, 1 base at V and 2 bases at J, with 7 bases in the middle. The CDR3 region is CASSLGQNTDTQYF. The CDR3 coding sequence is TGTGCCAGCAGTTTAGGACAGAACACAGATACGCAGTATTTT.

A few counts support this clonotype. CDR3 nucleotides: TGCAGTGCTAGACCGGGGGTTGAAGCTTTCTTT. Translation gives CSARPGVEAFF. The V call is TRBV20-1, the J call TRBJ1-1, with D possibly matching TRBD1 (5 bases). The CDR3 is made up of 11 amino acids. Trimming left V 2 bases short and J 7 bases short, with 8 bases between. Germline V gives CDR1 DFQATT, CDR2 SNEGSKA (reference sequence).

This clonotype was detected only a few times. V and J are TRBV2 and TRBJ2-2; perhaps TRBD2 as D (6 bases). Germline CDR1 SNHLY, CDR2 FYNNEI. The V and J ends lost 8 bases and 1 base respectively, with 8 bases between them. CDR3 length equals 13 residues. DNA for the CDR3: TGTGCCAGCGATAGCGGGAACACCGGGGAGCTGTTTTTT. This codes for CASDSGNTGELFF.

The gene calls are TRBV20-1 and TRBJ2-7, with D tentatively TRBD2 (6 bases). Trimming removed 2 bases from V and 4 bases from J, with 27 bases in between. The CDR3 runs to 18 residues. CDR1 is DFQATT, CDR2 SNEGSKA, per germline (reference sequence). The CDR3 spells CSARRPSGGYRFGYEQYF. CDR3 nucleotide sequence: TGCAGTGCTAGAAGACCGTCCGGAGGGTATAGGTTCGGGTACGAGCAGTACTTC.

This rearrangement joins TRBV12-3 or TRBV12-4 to TRBJ2-1; D is perhaps TRBD2 (6 bases). The CDR3 extends over 14 amino acids. The V and J ends lost 11 bases and 9 bases respectively, with 23 bases between them. This CDR3 is CADLVGLRGTEQFF. CDR3 DNA sequence: TGTGCCGACCTGGTCGGGCTTCGCGGGACTGAGCAGTTCTTC.

The gene calls are TRBV11-2 and TRBJ2-1; 9 bases fit TRBD2. Germline V lookup: CDR1 SGHAT, CDR2 FQNNGV. The CDR3 covers 15 residues. The ends lost 5 bases at V and 3 bases at J; junction bases unmatched: 5. The CDR3 is CASSLAGTYYNEQFF. In DNA form, the CDR3 reads TGTGCCAGCAGCCTAGCGGGGACCTACTACAATGAGCAGTTCTTC.

The rearrangement uses TRBV3-1 and TRBJ1-1, with unresolved D. The germline V gene encodes CDR1 LGHDT and CDR2 YNNKEL (reference sequence). This CDR3 region has 17 residues. The ends were cut back, 4 bases at V and 1 base at J, with 19 bases in the middle. CDR3 in amino acids: CASSPFLGVKSNTEAFF. DNA of the CDR3: TGTGCCAGCAGCCCATTTCTAGGCGTGAAATCGAACACTGAAGCTTTCTTT.

This clonotype has only a few counts. The chain recombines TRBV9 with TRBJ1-1; D is unclear. The germline V and J ends were trimmed by 4 bases and 0 bases, with 13 bases remaining between them. Germline assignment: CDR1 SGDLS and CDR2 YYNGEE. CDR3 length equals 15 residues. The CDR3 loop reads CASSRASTMNTEAFF. The CDR3 DNA reads as TGTGCCAGCAGCAGGGCCAGTACCATGAACACTGAAGCTTTCTTT.